The rows below give T cell receptor beta chains drawn from one sample of a study of CD8 T cells in ankylosing spondylitis. TCRdb reprocessed the 5' RACE reads with MiXCR, giving one entry per CDR3 protein. The sample comprises a few hundred thousand distinct CDR3 sequences, less than 25% of which are singletons, and roughly 3.6% rests with the top ten. The material sequenced was blood, either unsorted or a sorted T cell fraction (not recorded which). Every receptor here comes from a female donor with ankylosing spondylitis or in good health (not recorded which). Both conserved end residues are part of each CDR3. The order of the fields is J gene, D gene, V gene, clone size, CDR3 DNA, CDR3 protein. A D gene is named only where the DNA matches it firmly. Expanded clones get a size class; other rows say once, few or many, or leave the size out.

j_call: TRBJ1-2; d_call: NA; v_call: TRBV7-9; clone_size: NA; cdr3_nt: TGTGCCAGCAGCCCGTCCGGGGGGAGAGGTGGCTACACCTTC; cdr3_aa: CASSPSGGRGGYTF
j_call: TRBJ2-6; d_call: NA; v_call: TRBV12-3/TRBV12-4; clone_size: NA; cdr3_nt: TGTGCCAGCAGTCTAGTCCACAACCCCGGACGGATTAGACCTGGGGCCAACGTCCTGACTTTC; cdr3_aa: CASSLVHNPGRIRPGANVLTF
j_call: TRBJ1-4; d_call: NA; v_call: TRBV9; clone_size: few; cdr3_nt: TGTGCCAGCACCCGTCTCGACGGAACTAATGAAAAACTGTTTTTT; cdr3_aa: CASTRLDGTNEKLFF
j_call: TRBJ2-7; d_call: NA; v_call: TRBV7-9; clone_size: NA; cdr3_nt: TGTGCCAGCAGCTCTTCAGGGTCTAAGGGGCAGTACTTC; cdr3_aa: CASSSSGSKGQYF
j_call: TRBJ2-1; d_call: TRBD2; v_call: TRBV7-9; clone_size: few; cdr3_nt: TGTGCCAGCAGGAGACTAGCGGGAGATGTCAATGAGCAGTTCTTC; cdr3_aa: CASRRLAGDVNEQFF
j_call: TRBJ1-1; d_call: NA; v_call: TRBV19; clone_size: few; cdr3_nt: TGTGCCAGTAGTATAAGAGGAGCTGGGCGTGGGCCGAACACTGAAGCTTTCTTT; cdr3_aa: CASSIRGAGRGPNTEAFF
j_call: TRBJ1-4; d_call: NA; v_call: TRBV12-3/TRBV12-4; clone_size: many; cdr3_nt: TGTGCCAGCAGCTCCGGGACGGAGCGGGGAAAACTGTTTTTT; cdr3_aa: CASSSGTERGKLFF
j_call: TRBJ1-5; d_call: TRBD1; v_call: TRBV28; clone_size: NA; cdr3_nt: TGTGCCAGCAGTCCCCTTACCGGGACAGGGGATCAGCCCCAGCATTTT; cdr3_aa: CASSPLTGTGDQPQHF
j_call: TRBJ2-4; d_call: NA; v_call: TRBV7-9; clone_size: NA; cdr3_nt: TGTGCCAGCAGCCGAGGGGGACCGGCCAAAAACATTCAGTACTTC; cdr3_aa: CASSRGGPAKNIQYF
j_call: TRBJ1-3; d_call: NA; v_call: TRBV11-3; clone_size: once; cdr3_nt: TGTGCCAGCAGCCGGACACCGGGAAACACCATATATTTT; cdr3_aa: CASSRTPGNTIYF
j_call: TRBJ2-3; d_call: TRBD2; v_call: TRBV9; clone_size: NA; cdr3_nt: TGTGCCAGCAGCGTTGGACTAGCCATCACAGATACGCAGTATTTT; cdr3_aa: CASSVGLAITDTQYF
j_call: TRBJ1-2; d_call: TRBD1; v_call: TRBV7-2; clone_size: NA; cdr3_nt: TGTGCCAGCAGCTTCGACAGGGTGAACTATGGCTACACCTTC; cdr3_aa: CASSFDRVNYGYTF
j_call: TRBJ2-3; d_call: NA; v_call: TRBV5-5; clone_size: few; cdr3_nt: TGTGCCAGCAGTTCTATGGCAGATACGCAGTATTTT; cdr3_aa: CASSSMADTQYF
j_call: TRBJ2-3; d_call: TRBD2; v_call: TRBV7-2; clone_size: few; cdr3_nt: TGTGCCAGCAGCTCGAGACTAGTGGGAGGGACCCCAGATACGCAGTATTTT; cdr3_aa: CASSSRLVGGTPDTQYF
j_call: TRBJ2-3; d_call: NA; v_call: TRBV20-1; clone_size: many; cdr3_nt: TGCAGTGCTCTCCTCCATCAGATCACAGATACGCAGTATTTT; cdr3_aa: CSALLHQITDTQYF
j_call: TRBJ2-7; d_call: TRBD1; v_call: TRBV2; clone_size: few; cdr3_nt: TGTGCCAGCAAACGACAGGGAAGCTCCTACGAGCAGTACTTC; cdr3_aa: CASKRQGSSYEQYF
j_call: TRBJ2-1; d_call: TRBD2; v_call: TRBV6-1; clone_size: NA; cdr3_nt: TGTGCCAGCAGCCGTGGATTGCTAGCGGGGGTTTATTACAATGAGCAGTTCTTC; cdr3_aa: CASSRGLLAGVYYNEQFF
j_call: TRBJ2-3; d_call: TRBD2; v_call: TRBV6-1; clone_size: NA; cdr3_nt: TGTGCCAGCAGTGCTAGCGGAGCGGTGGTGGATACGCAGTATTTT; cdr3_aa: CASSASGAVVDTQYF
j_call: TRBJ2-1; d_call: TRBD2; v_call: TRBV4-2; clone_size: NA; cdr3_nt: TGTGCCAGCAGCCAGCCAACTAGCGGGAGAAGGTACAATGAGCAGTTCTTC; cdr3_aa: CASSQPTSGRRYNEQFF
j_call: TRBJ2-5; d_call: TRBD2; v_call: TRBV20-1; clone_size: few; cdr3_nt: TGCAGTGCTCTCCCTCTAGCGGCCTTGAACGAGGAGACCCAGTACTTC; cdr3_aa: CSALPLAALNEETQYF
j_call: TRBJ2-2; d_call: TRBD2; v_call: TRBV19; clone_size: few; cdr3_nt: TGTGCCAGTAGTATTGGCGGGAGCACCGGGGAGCTGTTTTTT; cdr3_aa: CASSIGGSTGELFF
j_call: TRBJ1-5; d_call: NA; v_call: TRBV10-3; clone_size: many; cdr3_nt: TGTGCCATCAGTGACCCAGGGGACGCTCAGCCCCAGCATTTT; cdr3_aa: CAISDPGDAQPQHF
j_call: TRBJ2-3; d_call: TRBD2; v_call: TRBV3-1; clone_size: NA; cdr3_nt: TGTGCCAGCAGCCACGGCGGGAGTATGGATACGCAGTATTTT; cdr3_aa: CASSHGGSMDTQYF
j_call: TRBJ1-3; d_call: TRBD1; v_call: TRBV9; clone_size: once; cdr3_nt: TGTGCCAGCAAGGGGGCGGCTGGAAACACCATATATTTT; cdr3_aa: CASKGAAGNTIYF
j_call: TRBJ2-1; d_call: TRBD1; v_call: TRBV20-1; clone_size: few; cdr3_nt: TGCAGTGCTGGCGGACAGGGATCGATCTACAATGAGCAGTTCTTC; cdr3_aa: CSAGGQGSIYNEQFF
j_call: TRBJ2-2; d_call: NA; v_call: TRBV18; clone_size: NA; cdr3_nt: TGTGCCAGCTCACCGGTAGGAGGAACAGTTGGGGAGCTGTTTTTT; cdr3_aa: CASSPVGGTVGELFF
j_call: TRBJ2-6; d_call: NA; v_call: TRBV3-1; clone_size: NA; cdr3_nt: TGTGCCAGCAGCGGGATCCTGTCAGGGGCCAACGTCCTGACTTTC; cdr3_aa: CASSGILSGANVLTF
j_call: TRBJ2-1; d_call: TRBD2; v_call: TRBV6-2/TRBV6-3; clone_size: few; cdr3_nt: TGTGCCAGCAGTCAGGACCCCCATGGGGGGACTAGCGGGCGAAATGAGCAGTTCTTC; cdr3_aa: CASSQDPHGGTSGRNEQFF
j_call: TRBJ2-1; d_call: TRBD2; v_call: TRBV4-3; clone_size: many; cdr3_nt: TGCGCCAGCAGCCAAGGGAGACTAGCGGGAGTACATGAGCAGTTCTTC; cdr3_aa: CASSQGRLAGVHEQFF
j_call: TRBJ2-2; d_call: TRBD2; v_call: TRBV24-1; clone_size: NA; cdr3_nt: TGTGCCACCAGTGATCAGCGGGAGAATTGGAACGGGGAGCTGTTTTTT; cdr3_aa: CATSDQRENWNGELFF
j_call: TRBJ1-2; d_call: NA; v_call: TRBV19; clone_size: few; cdr3_nt: TGTGCCAGTCGGCGAAGGGGGGAAGAGGGTGGCTACACCTTC; cdr3_aa: CASRRRGEEGGYTF
j_call: TRBJ2-1; d_call: NA; v_call: TRBV28; clone_size: few; cdr3_nt: TGTGCCAGCAGTTTAACATTGGTCGGGGCTGGGCCCTACAATGAGCAGTTCTTC; cdr3_aa: CASSLTLVGAGPYNEQFF
j_call: TRBJ2-1; d_call: TRBD2; v_call: TRBV6-5; clone_size: many; cdr3_nt: TGTGCCAGCAGTTACTCCTCTCTAGCGGGAATCTACAATGAGCAGTTCTTC; cdr3_aa: CASSYSSLAGIYNEQFF
j_call: TRBJ1-2; d_call: TRBD1; v_call: TRBV6-1; clone_size: few; cdr3_nt: TGTGCCAGCAGTCCCTTCCCAGGGGGCGCAGAAGGCTACACCTTC; cdr3_aa: CASSPFPGGAEGYTF
j_call: TRBJ2-5; d_call: NA; v_call: TRBV6-2/TRBV6-3; clone_size: NA; cdr3_nt: TGTGCCAGCAGTTACGTCGGGGAGGCCGGGGAGACCCAGTACTTC; cdr3_aa: CASSYVGEAGETQYF
j_call: TRBJ1-5; d_call: NA; v_call: TRBV7-2; clone_size: NA; cdr3_nt: TGTGCCAGCAGCTTAGCCTACAATCAGCCCCAGCATTTT; cdr3_aa: CASSLAYNQPQHF
j_call: TRBJ2-1; d_call: TRBD2; v_call: TRBV2; clone_size: few; cdr3_nt: TGTGCCAGCAGAGCTCTAGCGGGAGTGGGAAATGAGCAGTTCTTC; cdr3_aa: CASRALAGVGNEQFF
j_call: TRBJ1-1; d_call: NA; v_call: TRBV12-3/TRBV12-4; clone_size: many; cdr3_nt: TGTGCCAGCAGTTTTCTGAACACTGAAGCTTTCTTT; cdr3_aa: CASSFLNTEAFF
j_call: TRBJ2-1; d_call: TRBD2; v_call: TRBV15; clone_size: NA; cdr3_nt: TGTGCCACCGGAACTAGCGGGCCTTACAATGAGCAGTTCTTC; cdr3_aa: CATGTSGPYNEQFF
j_call: TRBJ1-4; d_call: NA; v_call: TRBV7-9; clone_size: NA; cdr3_nt: TGTGCCAGCAGCTCTTACAGGGAGGAGGAAAAACTGTTTTTT; cdr3_aa: CASSSYREEEKLFF
j_call: TRBJ2-3; d_call: TRBD2; v_call: TRBV28; clone_size: NA; cdr3_nt: TGTGCCAGCAGTCTACTAGCGGGAGGTCAAGATACGCAGTATTTT; cdr3_aa: CASSLLAGGQDTQYF
j_call: TRBJ2-7; d_call: TRBD1; v_call: TRBV2; clone_size: many; cdr3_nt: TGTGCCAGCGGTCAACCGGGACAGGGATCCTACGAGCAGTACTTC; cdr3_aa: CASGQPGQGSYEQYF
j_call: TRBJ1-3; d_call: NA; v_call: TRBV20-1; clone_size: NA; cdr3_nt: TGCAGTGCTTGGAGGTGGGATAACACCATATATTTT; cdr3_aa: CSAWRWDNTIYF
j_call: TRBJ2-1; d_call: TRBD2; v_call: TRBV20-1; clone_size: few; cdr3_nt: TGCAGTGCAGAGCGGGAGCCATCCTACAATGAGCAGTTCTTC; cdr3_aa: CSAEREPSYNEQFF